This TCR beta chain stems from a study of shared clonotypes between healthy human individuals. Germline V gene data show CDR1 as MDHEN and CDR2 as SYDVKM. Trimming cost V 4 bases and J 6 bases; bases outside gene matches: 2. The CDR3 is 13 amino acids. TCRdb keeps only in-frame clones here, not all; method: immunoSEQ multiplex PCR. This repertoire shows 2 million to 2.5 million clones, approximately 93% found once; its top ten account for under 0.45%. This chain joins TRBV28 and TRBJ2-1; 8 nucleotides align to TRBD1. This TCR was recovered from a man between 18 and 29 years old in good health. Some clones in this sample may be carry-over from other donors' samples. The specimen sequenced was naive CD4+ T cells from PBMCs. The sample's subset: CD45RA+ positively selected. CDR3 protein: CASSSDRGNEQFF. The CDR3, as DNA: TGTGCCAGCAGTTCCGACAGGGGCAATGAGCAGTTCTTC.